A selection of T cell receptor beta chains follows, all from one sample in a study of radiotherapy plus CTLA-4 blockade in lung cancer. The assay was immunoSEQ multiplex PCR, and TCRdb's table has in-frame clones only and misses some. The data contain 50,000 to 65,000 clones, roughly 79% of them seen just once; the ten biggest clones take up 6% to 7.5%. Sample: peripheral blood, taken from a patient treated with radiotherapy plus ipilimumab. These receptors were taken from a human donor with non-small cell lung cancer whose response to radiotherapy plus ipilimumab could not be evaluated. The CDR3 runs from the conserved cysteine through the conserved F or W. The D gene is left open where the match is weak. Part of the rows lack a size; the others show once, few, many or a class for expanded clones.

CDR3aa	CDR3nt	abundance	j_gene	v_gene	len	d_gene
CAIREDRGQETQYF	TGTGCCATCAGGGAGGACAGGGGACAAGAGACCCAGTACTTC	-	TRBJ2-5	TRBV10-3	14	TRBD1
CASSLSRTGAYEQYF	TGTGCCAGCAGTTTATCGCGGACAGGGGCCTACGAGCAGTACTTC	few	TRBJ2-7	TRBV27	15	TRBD1
CASSLQSGSPFF	TGTGCCAGCAGTCTTCAAAGCGGGAGTCCGTTCTTC	-	TRBJ2-1	TRBV11-2	12	TRBD2
CASSATVEGGDGYTF	TGTGCCAGCAGCGCCACGGTAGAGGGGGGGGATGGCTACACCTTC	-	TRBJ1-2	TRBV5-4	15	-
CAVSGQETQYF	TGTGCCGTTAGCGGGCAAGAGACCCAGTACTTC	-	TRBJ2-5	TRBV7-7	11	TRBD2
CASSFRDMAGDEQFF	TGTGCCAGCAGTTTCCGGGACATGGCAGGGGATGAGCAGTTCTTC	-	TRBJ2-1	TRBV27	15	-
CASSSQGLAGADTQYF	TGCGCCAGCAGCTCTCAAGGACTAGCGGGGGCAGATACGCAGTATTTT	-	TRBJ2-3	TRBV5-1	16	TRBD2
CASSIRFWGRAGDTQYF	TGTGCCAGTAGTATCCGCTTTTGGGGGAGGGCGGGAGATACGCAGTATTTT	-	TRBJ2-3	TRBV19	17	TRBD2
CASSTPNSGGRIYGYTF	TGTGCCAGCAGCACCCCGAATAGCGGGGGGCGGATCTATGGCTACACCTTC	-	TRBJ1-2	TRBV5-4	17	-
CASKDGTAPTDTQYF	TGTGCCAGCAAGGACGGGACTGCGCCCACAGATACGCAGTATTTT	-	TRBJ2-3	TRBV28	15	-
CASSSQVGNTEAFF	TGTGCCAGCAGCTCACAGGTGGGGAACACTGAAGCTTTCTTT	-	TRBJ1-1	TRBV7-2	14	-
CASSPRTLLADEQFF	TGTGCCAGCAGCCCCAGAACCCTTCTAGCGGATGAGCAGTTCTTC	-	TRBJ2-1	TRBV9	15	TRBD2
CASSSNSGLAGNNEQFF	TGTGCCAGCAGCTCAAACTCCGGACTAGCGGGGAACAATGAGCAGTTCTTC	-	TRBJ2-1	TRBV11-2	17	TRBD2
CASSGQGLNTEAFF	TGTGCCAGCTCAGGACAGGGGCTGAACACTGAAGCTTTCTTT	-	TRBJ1-1	TRBV18	14	TRBD1
CASSQEYLRGYQPQHF	TGCGCCAGCAGCCAAGAGTATCTTCGGGGGTATCAGCCCCAGCATTTT	-	TRBJ1-5	TRBV4-3	16	-
CASSYGQAPYGYTF	TGTGCCAGCAGTTATGGACAGGCTCCTTATGGCTACACCTTC	-	TRBJ1-2	TRBV6-5	14	TRBD1
CASIPPLRLGGDTQYF	TGTGCCAGCATCCCCCCCCTCAGGTTAGGAGGGGATACGCAGTATTTT	-	TRBJ2-3	TRBV7-8	16	-
CASSRLNYEQYF	TGTGCCAGCAGCCGTTTAAACTACGAGCAGTACTTC	-	TRBJ2-7	TRBV11-2	12	-
CSVRPGQGVSYEQYF	TGCAGCGTTCGGCCCGGACAGGGTGTGTCCTACGAGCAGTACTTC	-	TRBJ2-7	TRBV29-1	15	TRBD1
CASSPATGITGELFF	TGTGCCAGCTCACCCGCGACAGGGATCACCGGGGAGCTGTTTTTT	-	TRBJ2-2	TRBV18	15	TRBD1
CASSLNPRDYEQYF	TGCGCCAGCAGCCTCAACCCCAGGGACTACGAGCAGTACTTC	-	TRBJ2-7	TRBV5-6	14	-
CASSLRVAVEQYF	TGTGCCAGCAGCTTAAGGGTAGCGGTCGAGCAGTACTTC	-	TRBJ2-7	TRBV7-8	13	-
CASSFGGWSSYEQYF	TGTGCCAGCAGCTTCGGGGGATGGAGCTCCTACGAGCAGTACTTC	-	TRBJ2-7	TRBV11-2	15	-
CASSPPGQGGSNQPQHF	TGTGCCAGCTCACCACCCGGACAGGGGGGGAGCAATCAGCCCCAGCATTTT	-	TRBJ1-5	TRBV18	17	TRBD1
CASSLGSSGSQETQYF	TGTGCCAGCAGCTTGGGATCTAGCGGGAGCCAAGAGACCCAGTACTTC	-	TRBJ2-5	TRBV5-4	16	TRBD2
CASSLLQVARRSEQYF	TGTGCCAGCAGCTTGTTACAGGTAGCACGGCGTTCCGAGCAGTACTTC	once	TRBJ2-7	TRBV5-6	16	-
CSVLDRAETQYF	TGCAGCGTTCTGGACAGGGCCGAGACCCAGTACTTC	-	TRBJ2-5	TRBV29-1	12	TRBD1
CAISDPLQETQYF	TGTGCCATCAGTGACCCTCTCCAAGAGACCCAGTACTTC	-	TRBJ2-5	TRBV10-3	13	-